These T cell receptor beta chains were read from a single sample in a study of T cell responses to AZD1222 COVID-19 vaccine. Sequencing was performed with immunoSEQ multiplex PCR; in TCRdb, only in-frame clones are kept and a portion is missing. The repertoire holds 150,000 or so clones, with roughly nine tenths as singletons. Sequenced here: peripheral blood, sampled on day 0 of AZD1222 vaccination. Receptor source: an adult in good health. CDR3s include the opening cysteine and the closing phenylalanine or tryptophan. A D gene is named only where the DNA matches it firmly. Size values are once, few and many counts, or a class for expanded clones, and some rows have none.

v_gene	j_gene	d_gene	abundance	CDR3aa	CDR3nt
TRBV6-6	TRBJ1-3	NA	NA	CASSYFLGSSGNTIYF	TGTGCCAGCAGTTATTTCTTGGGTAGTTCTGGAAACACCATATATTTT
TRBV11-3	TRBJ2-1	NA	NA	CASSLDNEQFF	TGTGCCAGCAGCTTAGATAATGAGCAGTTCTTC
TRBV7-2	TRBJ1-6	NA	NA	CASSLSPPGGNSPLHF	TGTGCCAGCAGCTTAAGCCCCCCGGGGGGGAATTCACCCCTCCACTTT
TRBV7-3	TRBJ2-2	TRBD1	NA	CASSPRGRGGELFF	TGTGCCAGCAGCCCCAGGGGGCGCGGCGGGGAGCTGTTTTTT
TRBV6-4	TRBJ1-5	NA	NA	CASARDTNQPQHF	TGTGCCAGTGCCCGGGACACCAATCAGCCCCAGCATTTT
TRBV28	TRBJ1-5	NA	NA	CASCPSNQPQHF	TGTGCCAGCTGCCCTAGCAATCAGCCCCAGCATTTT
TRBV27	TRBJ2-7	NA	NA	CASSPQRDTNAYEQYF	TGTGCCAGCAGTCCCCAGAGGGACACAAACGCCTACGAGCAGTACTTC
TRBV11-3	TRBJ2-5	TRBD2	NA	CASSLSRTSRSETQYF	TGTGCCAGCAGCTTATCACGGACTAGCCGATCAGAGACCCAGTACTTC
TRBV29-1	TRBJ2-7	NA	NA	CSVDSGGAGDF	TGCAGCGTTGATTCGGGTGGGGCAGGGGACTTC
TRBV19	TRBJ2-3	NA	NA	CASMGRGTTDTQYF	TGTGCCAGTATGGGGAGGGGGACCACAGATACGCAGTATTTT
TRBV19	TRBJ1-5	NA	NA	CASSIAMPNQPQHF	TGTGCCAGTAGTATAGCGATGCCCAATCAGCCCCAGCATTTT
TRBV7-3	TRBJ2-3	TRBD1	NA	CASSLGTGLIDTQYF	TGTGCCAGCAGCTTGGGGACAGGGCTCATCGATACGCAGTATTTT
TRBV19	TRBJ1-2	NA	NA	CASIATPLDYGYTF	TGTGCCAGTATTGCTACGCCCCTCGACTATGGCTACACCTTC
TRBV16	TRBJ1-1	TRBD1	NA	CASSLATGRNTEAFF	TGTGCCAGCAGCCTAGCGACAGGGAGGAACACTGAAGCTTTCTTT
TRBV12-3/TRBV12-4	TRBJ1-3	NA	NA	CASSFTRDTIYF	TGTGCCAGCAGTTTTACTAGGGACACCATATATTTT
TRBV12-3/TRBV12-4	TRBJ1-2	NA	once	CASSFRQNYGYTF	TGTGCCAGCAGTTTTCGACAGAACTATGGCTACACCTTC
TRBV5-4	TRBJ2-1	TRBD2	NA	CASSLGGLADNEQFF	TGTGCCAGCAGCTTGGGTGGACTAGCGGACAATGAGCAGTTCTTC
TRBV29-1	TRBJ2-7	NA	NA	CSSFELVQYF	TGCAGCAGCTTTGAGCTGGTGCAGTACTTC
TRBV5-1	TRBJ2-7	TRBD2	NA	CASSLGTSGNSREQYF	TGCGCCAGCAGCTTGGGCACTAGCGGGAATTCGAGGGAGCAGTACTTC
TRBV9	TRBJ1-2	TRBD1	NA	CASSPGQGASGYTF	TGTGCCAGCAGCCCAGGACAGGGGGCGTCTGGCTACACCTTC
TRBV6-2/TRBV6-3	TRBJ2-6	NA	NA	CASSQSGPDSGANVLTF	TGTGCCAGCAGCCAAAGCGGACCGGACTCTGGGGCCAACGTCCTGACTTTC
TRBV28	TRBJ2-7	TRBD1	NA	CASRNSRTGESF	TGTGCCAGCAGAAACTCCCGGACAGGGGAAAGCTTC
TRBV7-2	TRBJ2-7	NA	NA	CASSLSMGEQYF	TGTGCCAGCAGCTTAAGTATGGGCGAGCAGTACTTC
TRBV5-3	TRBJ2-7	NA	NA	CARSLPLLSPGSYEQYF	TGTGCCAGAAGCTTGCCCCTACTATCGCCGGGCTCCTACGAGCAGTACTTC
TRBV6-2/TRBV6-3	TRBJ2-7	NA	NA	CASSYFAGSEQYF	TGTGCCAGCAGTTATTTCGCGGGTTCCGAGCAGTACTTC